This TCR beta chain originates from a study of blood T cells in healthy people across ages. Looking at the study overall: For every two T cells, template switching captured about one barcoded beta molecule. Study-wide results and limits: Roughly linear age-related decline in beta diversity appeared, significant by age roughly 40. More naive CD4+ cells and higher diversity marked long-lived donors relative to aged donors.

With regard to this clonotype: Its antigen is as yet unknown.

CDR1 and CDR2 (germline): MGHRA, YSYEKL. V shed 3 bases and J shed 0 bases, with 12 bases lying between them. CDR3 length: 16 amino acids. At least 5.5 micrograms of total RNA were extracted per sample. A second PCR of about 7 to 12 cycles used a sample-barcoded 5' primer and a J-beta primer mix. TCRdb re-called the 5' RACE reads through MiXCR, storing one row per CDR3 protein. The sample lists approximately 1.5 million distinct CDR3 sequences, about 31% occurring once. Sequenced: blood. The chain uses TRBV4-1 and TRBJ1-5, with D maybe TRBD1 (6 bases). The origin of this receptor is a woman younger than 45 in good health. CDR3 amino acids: CASSQEQGNSNQPQHF. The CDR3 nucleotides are TGCGCCAGCAGCCAGGAACAGGGTAATAGCAATCAGCCCCAGCATTTT.